The clone carrying this T cell receptor beta chain was counted a few times. What it binds is not known. Making TCR cDNA involved 5'RACE template switching, which added UMIs and a universal primer site. TCRdb reprocessed the 5' RACE reads with MiXCR, giving one entry per CDR3 protein. The data contain 250,000 to 300,000 distinct CDR3 sequences, approximately 5.2% of them singletons. The V gene lost 0 bases and the J gene lost 8 bases, with 7 bases spanning the gap. Germline lookup yields CDR1 MGHRA and CDR2 YSYEKL. The CDR3 covers 12 residues. This sample stems from a study of T cells after yellow fever vaccination. Findings and caveats of the study: Most clones from primary vaccination were detected again post-booster (around 95% CD4, 88% CD8). Weaker, the secondary response peaked sooner, at day 5 versus 15. Any FACS-sorted repertoire could hold abundant clonotypes that contaminate it from the bulk population.

The sequences come from CD4+ T cells sorted from PBMCs, collected on the day of the yellow fever booster vaccination. The V call is TRBV4-1, the J call TRBJ1-2; no definite D call. This clonotype was sampled from a man between 18 and 29 years old who received the YFV17D yellow fever vaccine. In DNA, the CDR3 is TGCGCCAGCAGCCAAGATTCTGGGGGCTACACCTTC. Its protein is CASSQDSGGYTF.